The clone carrying this T cell receptor (beta chain) has a handful of counts. Total RNA, at least 6 micrograms per sample, was extracted from PBMCs. These data originate in a study of blood T cells in healthy people across ages. A second PCR, run for about 7 to 12 cycles, used a sample-barcoded 5' primer plus a J-beta primer mix. TCRdb reanalysed the 5' RACE reads using MiXCR and keeps one entry per CDR3 protein. Counted here are fewer than 700,000 distinct CDR3 sequences, roughly two fifths occurring once; the ten biggest clones make up 25% to 35%. The CDR3 covers 16 residues. Germline V gives CDR1 SEHNR, CDR2 FQNEAQ (reference sequence). Trimming pared 10 bases from V and 1 base from J, leaving 20 bases between.

This sequence originates from a man older than 75 in good health. The chain recombines TRBV7-9 with TRBJ2-1, with D perhaps matching TRBD1 or TRBD2 (5 bases each). Sequencing was performed on blood. The CDR3 DNA reads as TGTGCCAACTCGAAAGGGGACGGTCTTTCCTACAATGAGCAGTTCTTC. Residues: CANSKGDGLSYNEQFF.